This paragraph reports one TCR beta chain. This sample was included in a study of shared clonotypes between healthy human individuals. Germline V gene data show CDR1 as KGHSH and CDR2 as LQKENI. This CDR3 is 19 amino acids long. V shed 2 bases, J shed 0 bases, and the junction held 8 bases outside the gene matches. The assay was immunoSEQ multiplex PCR, and TCRdb's table has in-frame clones only and misses some. The sample holds some 2,400,000 clones, 90% to 97% seen once. The clonotype originates from a man aged 18 to 30 in good health. The J gene is TRBJ2-1, the V gene TRBV18; the match to TRBD2 covers 12 bases. Material: naive CD4+ T cells sorted from blood. The subset denotes: CD45RA+ positively selected. The DNA for the CDR3 is TGTGCCAGCTCACCAGATACTAGCGGGAGGACCTTCTCCTACAATGAGCAGTTCTTC. The encoded protein is CASSPDTSGRTFSYNEQFF.